Listed below are T cell receptor beta chains from one sample, sequenced in a study of shared clonotypes between healthy human individuals. Clones were read by immunoSEQ multiplex PCR, and TCRdb kept only the in-frame ones, dropping some. Here the sample spans roughly 1,500,000 clones, approximately 98.5% being singletons. What was sequenced was naive CD4+ T cells sorted from blood. The receptors originated from a man younger than 40 in good health. CDR3s leave out the opening cysteine and the closing phenylalanine or tryptophan. Part of the rows lack a size; the others show once, few, many or a class for expanded clones.

size,V,J,CDR3
.,TRBV5-1,TRBJ2-7,ASRSPGTGTYEQY
.,TRBV18,TRBJ2-7,ASSPTEVSYEQY
.,TRBV11-2,TRBJ2-1,ASSLWDYNEQF
once,TRBV6-1,TRBJ2-5,ASSVSGLGSETQY
.,TRBV18,TRBJ2-5,ASSRSSGQETQY
.,TRBV6-5,TRBJ2-7,ASSSRVDEQY
.,TRBV7-6,TRBJ2-3,ASSLGVNRGDTQY
.,TRBV10-3,TRBJ2-1,ASGASGSNEQF
.,TRBV5-4,TRBJ1-3,ASSFGGVKRENTIY
.,TRBV5-1,TRBJ2-7,ASRWGQASSYEQY
.,TRBV5-1,TRBJ2-3,ASSLVLATSTDTQY
.,TRBV27,TRBJ1-5,ASGLSAVSQPQH
.,TRBV15,TRBJ1-2,ATSRDGTPADYGYT
.,TRBV6-6,TRBJ1-5,ASGGSQPQH
.,TRBV15,TRBJ1-5,ATSRIQGASNQPQH
.,TRBV13,TRBJ2-2,ASSQETGELF
.,TRBV6-5,TRBJ2-5,ASSYLSGDARETQY
.,TRBV7-8,TRBJ2-7,ASSLGLSGSYEQY
.,TRBV15,TRBJ2-5,ATSRMGETQY
.,TRBV25-1,TRBJ2-1,ASTLAGVNEQF
.,TRBV28,TRBJ2-7,ASSPQTSRSYEQY
.,TRBV9,TRBJ1-2,ASSAGQWTVNYGYT
once,TRBV6-1,TRBJ1-5,ASSGTGDSNQPQH
.,TRBV6-6,TRBJ1-5,ASSASRGGNQPQH
.,TRBV30,TRBJ1-5,AWSVLNSNQPQH
once,TRBV5-4,TRBJ2-1,ASSNKLGDEQF
.,TRBV5-1,TRBJ2-7,ASSLGDSTYEQY
few,TRBV7-9,TRBJ2-1,ATSQGSEQF
.,TRBV4-1,TRBJ2-3,ASMGPTPGGRTDTQY
.,TRBV5-6,TRBJ1-2,ASSFRTGTYGYT
.,TRBV4-1,TRBJ2-4,ASSGELAANPLAKNIQY
.,TRBV7-8,TRBJ2-6,ASSLRIGGRTGANVLT
.,TRBV5-1,TRBJ2-3,ASSAPDRNTQY
once,TRBV5-5,TRBJ2-5,ASSSTGFETQY
once,TRBV5-4,TRBJ2-2,ASTPGGRANTGELF
.,TRBV7-2,TRBJ2-3,ASSLDFGLDYTSTDTQY
.,TRBV18,TRBJ2-3,ASSPIADTQY
.,TRBV27,TRBJ2-7,ASSLYGLPQEQY
.,TRBV25-1,TRBJ2-2,ASRRENTGELF
once,TRBV7-9,TRBJ1-1,ASSSEPGSNTEAF
.,TRBV11-3,TRBJ2-2,ASSFGTLPGELF
.,TRBV27,TRBJ1-5,ASSLLSGQPQH
.,TRBV7-9,TRBJ1-4,ASSAPPGHGGEKLF
.,TRBV7-8,TRBJ1-2,ASSRRQGNYGYT
.,TRBV6-1,TRBJ1-5,ASSEMGQGINQPQH
.,TRBV20-1,TRBJ2-3,SAPVRELGY
.,TRBV5-1,TRBJ2-7,ASSTTGGYEQY
.,TRBV7-8,TRBJ2-1,ASSADRGRENEQF
.,TRBV5-1,TRBJ2-7,ASSPRFGREGRYEQY
.,TRBV7-9,TRBJ2-2,ASSLLNTGELF
.,TRBV6-5,TRBJ2-7,ASSLYTGAPGGQY
.,TRBV30,TRBJ2-2,AWIARGQNTGELF
few,TRBV2,TRBJ1-5,ASSPRDSWRNQPQH
.,TRBV10-3,TRBJ2-5,AISKPQETQY
.,TRBV18,TRBJ1-1,ASSPSGSRDTEAF
.,TRBV5-4,TRBJ2-7,ASSAPGLNYEQY
.,TRBV5-1,TRBJ2-1,ASSLVSSNYNEQF